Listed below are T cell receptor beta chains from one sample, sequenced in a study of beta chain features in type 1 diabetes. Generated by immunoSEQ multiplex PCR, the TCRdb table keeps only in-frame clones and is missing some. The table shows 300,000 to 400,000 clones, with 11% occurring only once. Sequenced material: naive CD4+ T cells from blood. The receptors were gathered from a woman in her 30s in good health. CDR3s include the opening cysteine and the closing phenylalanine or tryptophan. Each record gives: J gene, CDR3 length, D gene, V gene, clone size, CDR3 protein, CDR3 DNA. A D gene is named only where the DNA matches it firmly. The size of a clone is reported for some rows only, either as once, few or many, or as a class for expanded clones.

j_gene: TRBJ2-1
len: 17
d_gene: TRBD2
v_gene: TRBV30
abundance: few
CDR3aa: CAWSTTRTSGAYNEQFF
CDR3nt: TGTGCCTGGAGTACCACTAGGACTAGCGGGGCCTACAATGAGCAGTTCTTC

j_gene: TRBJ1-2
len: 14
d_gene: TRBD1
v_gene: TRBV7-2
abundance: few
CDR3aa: CASSSGQGDYGYTF
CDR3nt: TGTGCCAGCAGCTCCGGACAGGGCGACTATGGCTACACCTTC

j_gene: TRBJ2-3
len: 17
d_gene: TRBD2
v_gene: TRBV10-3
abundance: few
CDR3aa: CATEGPQKREGRDTQYF
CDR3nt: TGTGCCACCGAAGGGCCCCAGAAGCGGGAGGGCCGAGATACGCAGTATTTT

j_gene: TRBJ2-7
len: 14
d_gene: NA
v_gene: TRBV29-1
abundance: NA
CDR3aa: CSVDIGQGNHEQYF
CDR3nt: TGCAGCGTTGATATAGGTCAGGGAAACCACGAGCAGTACTTC

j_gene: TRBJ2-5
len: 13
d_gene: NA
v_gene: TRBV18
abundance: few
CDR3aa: CASSLGGEETQYF
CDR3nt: TGTGCCAGCTCCCTTGGCGGGGAAGAGACCCAGTACTTC

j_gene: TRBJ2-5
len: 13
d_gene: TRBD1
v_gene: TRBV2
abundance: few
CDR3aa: CASRTGGEETQYF
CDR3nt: TGTGCCAGCAGAACAGGGGGCGAGGAGACCCAGTACTTC

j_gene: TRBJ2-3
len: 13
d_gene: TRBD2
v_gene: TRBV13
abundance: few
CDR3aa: CASRGGETDTQYF
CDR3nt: TGTGCCAGCAGGGGAGGGGAGACAGATACGCAGTATTTT

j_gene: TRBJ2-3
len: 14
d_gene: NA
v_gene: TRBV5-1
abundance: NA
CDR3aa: CASSLMGPADTQYF
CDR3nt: TGCGCCAGCAGCTTGATGGGGCCCGCGGATACGCAGTATTTT

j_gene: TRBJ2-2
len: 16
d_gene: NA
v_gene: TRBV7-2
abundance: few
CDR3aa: CASRLAAGSNTGELFF
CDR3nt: TGTGCCAGCAGGTTAGCGGCAGGCTCTAACACCGGGGAGCTGTTTTTT

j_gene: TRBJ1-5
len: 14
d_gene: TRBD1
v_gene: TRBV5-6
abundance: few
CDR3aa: CASSRDRAHQPQHF
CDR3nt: TGTGCCAGCAGCCGAGACAGGGCCCACCAGCCCCAGCATTTT

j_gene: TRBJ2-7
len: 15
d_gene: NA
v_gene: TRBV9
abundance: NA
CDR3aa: CASSVGIGSGYEQYF
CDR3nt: TGTGCCAGCAGCGTTGGGATAGGGAGTGGTTACGAGCAGTACTTC

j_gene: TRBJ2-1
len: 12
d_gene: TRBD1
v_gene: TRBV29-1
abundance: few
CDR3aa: CSDRTGGDEQFF
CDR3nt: TGCAGCGACCGGACAGGGGGCGATGAGCAGTTCTTC

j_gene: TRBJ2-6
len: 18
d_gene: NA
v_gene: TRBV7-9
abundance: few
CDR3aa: CASSLAWAQISGANVLTF
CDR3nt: TGTGCCAGCAGCTTAGCTTGGGCGCAGATCTCTGGGGCCAACGTCCTGACTTTC

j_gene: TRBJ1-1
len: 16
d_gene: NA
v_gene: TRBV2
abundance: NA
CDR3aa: CASSPRGGLMNTEAFF
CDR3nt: TGTGCCAGCAGTCCCAGGGGAGGGTTAATGAACACTGAAGCTTTCTTT

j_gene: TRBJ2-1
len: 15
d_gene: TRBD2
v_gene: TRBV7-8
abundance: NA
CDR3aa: CASSRLADKYNEQFF
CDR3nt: TGTGCCAGCAGTCGACTAGCAGACAAATACAATGAGCAGTTCTTC

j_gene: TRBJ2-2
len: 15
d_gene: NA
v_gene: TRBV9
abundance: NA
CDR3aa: CASSVVASATGELFF
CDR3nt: TGTGCCAGCAGCGTAGTTGCTAGCGCCACCGGGGAGCTGTTTTTT

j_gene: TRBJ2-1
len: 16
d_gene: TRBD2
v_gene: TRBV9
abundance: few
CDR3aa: CASSVVAGVTYNEQFF
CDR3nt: TGTGCCAGCAGCGTAGTAGCGGGAGTCACCTACAATGAGCAGTTCTTC

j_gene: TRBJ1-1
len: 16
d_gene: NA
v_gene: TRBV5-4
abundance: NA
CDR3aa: CASSQGGVGSNTEAFF
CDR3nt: TGTGCCAGCAGCCAAGGGGGAGTCGGAAGTAACACTGAAGCTTTCTTT

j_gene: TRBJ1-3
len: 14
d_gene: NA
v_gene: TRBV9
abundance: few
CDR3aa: CASSGTSSGNTIYF
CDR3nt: TGTGCCAGCAGCGGAACTAGTTCAGGAAACACCATATATTTT

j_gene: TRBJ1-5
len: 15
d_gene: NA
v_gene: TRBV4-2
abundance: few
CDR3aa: CASSQDGGGDQPQHF
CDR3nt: TGTGCCAGCAGCCAAGACGGGGGAGGGGATCAGCCCCAGCATTTT

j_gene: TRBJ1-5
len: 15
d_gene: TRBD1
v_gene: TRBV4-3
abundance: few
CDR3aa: CASSQDGQGSQPQHF
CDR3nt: TGCGCCAGCAGCCAAGATGGACAGGGGAGTCAGCCCCAGCATTTT

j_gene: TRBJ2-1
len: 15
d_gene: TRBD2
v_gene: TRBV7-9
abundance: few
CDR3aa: CASSLVAGGTLEQFF
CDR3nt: TGTGCCAGCAGCTTAGTAGCGGGAGGAACACTTGAGCAGTTCTTC

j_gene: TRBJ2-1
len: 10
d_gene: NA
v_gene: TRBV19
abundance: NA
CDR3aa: CASSNNEQFF
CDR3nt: TGTGCCAGTAGCAACAATGAGCAGTTCTTC

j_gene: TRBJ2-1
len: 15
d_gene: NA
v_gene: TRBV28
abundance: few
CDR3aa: CASSFRWSSYNEQFF
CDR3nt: TGTGCCAGCAGTTTCCGGTGGAGCTCCTACAATGAGCAGTTCTTC

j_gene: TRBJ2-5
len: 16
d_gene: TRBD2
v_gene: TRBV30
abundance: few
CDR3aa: CAWTKGLAGFRETQYF
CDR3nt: TGTGCCTGGACCAAGGGGCTAGCGGGATTCCGGGAGACCCAGTACTTC

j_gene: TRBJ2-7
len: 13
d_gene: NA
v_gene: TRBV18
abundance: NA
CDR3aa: CASSPADSHEQYF
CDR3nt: TGTGCCAGCTCACCAGCGGATTCCCACGAGCAGTACTTC

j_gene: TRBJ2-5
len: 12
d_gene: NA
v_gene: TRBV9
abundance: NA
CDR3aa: CASSVGLETQYF
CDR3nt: TGTGCCAGCAGCGTAGGGCTGGAGACCCAGTACTTC

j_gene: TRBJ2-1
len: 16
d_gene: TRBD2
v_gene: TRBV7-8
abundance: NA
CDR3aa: CASSTWTDLAGRGQFF
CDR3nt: TGTGCCAGCAGCACGTGGACAGATCTAGCGGGACGAGGGCAGTTCTTC

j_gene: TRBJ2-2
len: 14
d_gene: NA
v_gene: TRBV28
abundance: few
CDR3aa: CASSFSGNTGELFF
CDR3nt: TGTGCCAGCAGTTTTTCCGGTAACACCGGGGAGCTGTTTTTT